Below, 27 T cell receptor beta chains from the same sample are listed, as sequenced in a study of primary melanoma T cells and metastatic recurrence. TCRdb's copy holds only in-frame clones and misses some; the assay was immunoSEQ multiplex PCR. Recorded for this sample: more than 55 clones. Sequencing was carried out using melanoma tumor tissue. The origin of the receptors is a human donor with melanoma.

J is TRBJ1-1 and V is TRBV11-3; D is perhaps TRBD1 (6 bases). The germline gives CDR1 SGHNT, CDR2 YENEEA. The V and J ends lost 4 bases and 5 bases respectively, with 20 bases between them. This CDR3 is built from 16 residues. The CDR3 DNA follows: TGTGCCAGCAGCTCGCCTACAGGGATCCGTGGGACTGAAGCTTTCTTT. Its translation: CASSSPTGIRGTEAFF. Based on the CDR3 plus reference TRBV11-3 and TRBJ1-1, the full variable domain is EAGVVQSPRYKIIEKKQPVAFWCNPISGHNTLYWYLQNLGQGPELLIRYENEEAVDDSQLPKDRFSAERLKGVDSTLKIQPAELGDSAVYLCASSSPTGIRGTEAFFGQGTRLTVV.

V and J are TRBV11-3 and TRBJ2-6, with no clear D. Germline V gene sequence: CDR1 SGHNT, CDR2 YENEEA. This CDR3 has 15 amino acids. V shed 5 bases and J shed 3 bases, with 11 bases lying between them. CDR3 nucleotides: TGTGCCAGCAGCCGCGTGGGCCTTGGGGCCAACGTCCTGACTTTC. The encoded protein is CASSRVGLGANVLTF.

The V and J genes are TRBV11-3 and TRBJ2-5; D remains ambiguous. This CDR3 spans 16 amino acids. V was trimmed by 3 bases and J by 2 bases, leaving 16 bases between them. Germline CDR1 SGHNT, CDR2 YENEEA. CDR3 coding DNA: TGTGCCAGCAGCTTTGGGTTTTTACGATCTCAAGAGACCCAGTACTTC. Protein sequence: CASSFGFLRSQETQYF. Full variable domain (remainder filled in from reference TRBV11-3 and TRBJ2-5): EAGVVQSPRYKIIEKKQPVAFWCNPISGHNTLYWYLQNLGQGPELLIRYENEEAVDDSQLPKDRFSAERLKGVDSTLKIQPAELGDSAVYLCASSFGFLRSQETQYFGPGTRLLVL.

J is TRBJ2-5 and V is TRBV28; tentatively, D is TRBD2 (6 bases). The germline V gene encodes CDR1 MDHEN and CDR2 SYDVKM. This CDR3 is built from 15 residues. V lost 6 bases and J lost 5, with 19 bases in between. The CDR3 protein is CASRGGALRKETQYF. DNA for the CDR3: TGTGCCAGCAGGGGCGGGGCCCTTCGTAAGGAGACCCAGTACTTC.

The CDR3 DNA follows: TGTGCCAGCAGTAATGACAGGGAGGGCGAGCAGTACGTC. Protein sequence: CASSNDREGEQYV. V is TRBV6-8 and J is TRBJ2-7, with D perhaps assigned TRBD1 or TRBD2 (7 bases each). The CDR3 is made up of 13 amino acids. Trimming stripped 5 bases from V and 6 bases from J, with 14 bases between. Per germline, CDR1 MNHGY and CDR2 SAAAGT.

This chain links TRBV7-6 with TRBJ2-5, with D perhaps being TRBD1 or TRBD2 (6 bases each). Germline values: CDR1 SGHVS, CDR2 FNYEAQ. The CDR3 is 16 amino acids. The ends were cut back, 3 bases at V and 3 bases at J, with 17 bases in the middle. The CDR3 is CASSLGSQGGKETQYF. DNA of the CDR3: TGTGCCAGCAGCTTGGGGTCACAGGGCGGGAAAGAGACCCAGTACTTC. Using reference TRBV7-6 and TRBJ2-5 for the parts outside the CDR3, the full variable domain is GAGVSQSPRYKVTKRGQDVALRCDPISGHVSLYWYRQALGQGPEFLTYFNYEAQQDKSGLPNDRFSAERPEGSISTLTIQRTEQRDSAMYRCASSLGSQGGKETQYFGPGTRLLVL.

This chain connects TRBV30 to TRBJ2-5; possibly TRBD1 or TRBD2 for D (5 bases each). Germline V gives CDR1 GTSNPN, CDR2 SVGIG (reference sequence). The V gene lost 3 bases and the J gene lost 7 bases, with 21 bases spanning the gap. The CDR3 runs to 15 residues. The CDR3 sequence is CAWSPPGPQTGTQYF. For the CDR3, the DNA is TGTGCCTGGAGCCCCCCGGGACCACAAACAGGGACCCAGTACTTC. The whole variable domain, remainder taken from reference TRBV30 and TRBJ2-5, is SQTIHQWPATLVQPVGSPLSLECTVEGTSNPNLYWYRQAAGRGLQLLFYSVGIGQISSEVPQNLSASRPQDRQFILSSKKLLLSDSGFYLCAWSPPGPQTGTQYFGPGTRLLVL.

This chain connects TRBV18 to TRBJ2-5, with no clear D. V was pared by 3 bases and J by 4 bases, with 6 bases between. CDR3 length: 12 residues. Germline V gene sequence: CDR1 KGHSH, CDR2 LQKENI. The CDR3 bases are TGTGCCAGCTCACCCCTTGCAGAGACCCAGTACTTC. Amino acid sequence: CASSPLAETQYF.

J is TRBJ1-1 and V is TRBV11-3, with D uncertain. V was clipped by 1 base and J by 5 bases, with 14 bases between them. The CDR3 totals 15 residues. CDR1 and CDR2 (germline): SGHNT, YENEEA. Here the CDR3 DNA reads TGTGCCAGCAGCTTAGTGGCGCTAGGAGGGACTGAAGCTTTCTTT. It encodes CASSLVALGGTEAFF.

The CDR3 spells CASSQEKYNEQFF. DNA of the CDR3: TGCGCCAGCAGCCAAGAGAAATACAATGAGCAGTTCTTC. The J gene is TRBJ2-1, the V gene TRBV1. TRBV1 corresponds to a pseudogene. There are 13 residues in the CDR3.

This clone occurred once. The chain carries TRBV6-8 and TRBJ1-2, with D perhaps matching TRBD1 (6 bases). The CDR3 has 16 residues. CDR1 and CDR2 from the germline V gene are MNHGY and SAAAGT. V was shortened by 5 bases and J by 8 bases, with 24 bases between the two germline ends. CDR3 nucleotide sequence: TGTGCCAGCAGTAAGGGGGTCCAGGCTCGTCGTCGCGGCTACACCTTC. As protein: CASSKGVQARRRGYTF.

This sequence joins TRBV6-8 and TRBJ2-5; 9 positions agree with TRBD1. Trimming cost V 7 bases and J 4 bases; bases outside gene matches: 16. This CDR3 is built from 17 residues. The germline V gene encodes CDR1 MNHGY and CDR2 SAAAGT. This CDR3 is CASTRSPLTGGIETQYF. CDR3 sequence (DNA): TGTGCCAGCACCAGAAGTCCCCTCACAGGGGGCATAGAGACCCAGTACTTC.

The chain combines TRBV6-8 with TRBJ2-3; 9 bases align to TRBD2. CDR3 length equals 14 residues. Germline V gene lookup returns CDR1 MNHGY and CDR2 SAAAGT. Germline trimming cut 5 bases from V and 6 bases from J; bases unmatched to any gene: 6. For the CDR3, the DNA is TGTGCCAGCAGTCCGGGACTAGCAACTGATACGCAGTATTTT. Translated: CASSPGLATDTQYF.

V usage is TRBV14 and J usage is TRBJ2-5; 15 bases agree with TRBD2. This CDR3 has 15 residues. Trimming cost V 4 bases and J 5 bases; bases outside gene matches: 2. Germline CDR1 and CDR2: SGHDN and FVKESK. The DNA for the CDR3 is TGTGCCAGCAGCCGGACTAGCGGGGGGGCTGAGACCCAGTACTTC. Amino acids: CASSRTSGGAETQYF.

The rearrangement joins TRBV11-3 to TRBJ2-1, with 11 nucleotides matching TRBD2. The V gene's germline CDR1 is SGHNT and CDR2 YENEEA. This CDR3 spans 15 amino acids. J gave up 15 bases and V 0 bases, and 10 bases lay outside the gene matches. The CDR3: CASSLDFASGGPGFF. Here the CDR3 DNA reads TGTGCCAGCAGCTTAGATTTTGCTAGCGGGGGGCCGGGGTTCTTC.

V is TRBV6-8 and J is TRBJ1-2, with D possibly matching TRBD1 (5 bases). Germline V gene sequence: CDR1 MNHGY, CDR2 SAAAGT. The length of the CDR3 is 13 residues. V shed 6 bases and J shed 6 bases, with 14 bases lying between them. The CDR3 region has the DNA TGTGCCAGCAGGAGGGGTCCCTGGGATGGCTACACCTTC. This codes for CASRRGPWDGYTF.

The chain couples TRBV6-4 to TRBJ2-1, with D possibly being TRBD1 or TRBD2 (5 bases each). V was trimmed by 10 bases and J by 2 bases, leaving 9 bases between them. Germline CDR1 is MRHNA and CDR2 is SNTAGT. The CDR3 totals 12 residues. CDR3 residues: CAIRDPYNEQFF. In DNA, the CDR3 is TGTGCCATCCGGGACCCCTACAATGAGCAGTTCTTC.

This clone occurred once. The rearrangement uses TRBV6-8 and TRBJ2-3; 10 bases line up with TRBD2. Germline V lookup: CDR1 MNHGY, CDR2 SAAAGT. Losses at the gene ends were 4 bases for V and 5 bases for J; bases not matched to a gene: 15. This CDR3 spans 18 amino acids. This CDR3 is CASSSPRRAGGPIDTQYF. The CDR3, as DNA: TGTGCCAGCAGTTCCCCCCGGCGAGCGGGGGGGCCCATAGATACGCAGTATTTT.

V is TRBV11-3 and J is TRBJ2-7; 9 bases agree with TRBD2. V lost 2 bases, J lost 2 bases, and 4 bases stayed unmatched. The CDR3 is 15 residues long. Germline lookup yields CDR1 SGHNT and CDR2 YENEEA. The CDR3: CASSLSGGGAYEQYF. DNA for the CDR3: TGTGCCAGCAGCTTATCGGGCGGGGGGGCCTACGAGCAGTACTTC.

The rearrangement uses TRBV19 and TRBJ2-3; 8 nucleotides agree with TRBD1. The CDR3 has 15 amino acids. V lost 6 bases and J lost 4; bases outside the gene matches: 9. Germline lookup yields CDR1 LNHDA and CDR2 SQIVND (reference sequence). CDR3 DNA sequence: TGTGCCAGTAGGGAGACAGGGGTGTTTTCAGATACGCAGTATTTT. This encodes CASRETGVFSDTQYF.

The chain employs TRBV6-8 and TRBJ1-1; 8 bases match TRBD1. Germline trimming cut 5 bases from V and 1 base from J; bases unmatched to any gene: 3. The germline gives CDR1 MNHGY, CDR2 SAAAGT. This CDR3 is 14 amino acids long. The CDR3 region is CASSRTGPNTEAFF. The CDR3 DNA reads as TGTGCCAGCAGTCGGACAGGGCCGAACACTGAAGCTTTCTTT.

The CDR3 DNA reads as TGTGCTAGTGGTTGCCCGCAGGGAAAGACCTATGGCTACACCTTC. The encoded protein is CASGCPQGKTYGYTF. The chain carries TRBV12-5 and TRBJ1-2; D perhaps matches TRBD1 (5 bases). V lost 4 bases and J 4 bases, leaving 16 bases between the germline ends. CDR1 and CDR2 from the germline V gene are LGHNT and FRNRAP. The length of the CDR3 is 15 residues.

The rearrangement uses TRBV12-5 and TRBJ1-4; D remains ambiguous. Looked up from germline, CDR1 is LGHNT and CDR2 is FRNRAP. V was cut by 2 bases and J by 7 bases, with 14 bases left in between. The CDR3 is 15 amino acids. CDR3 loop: CASGLSGLRGEKLFF. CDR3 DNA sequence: TGTGCTAGTGGTTTGAGCGGGCTGCGGGGTGAAAAACTGTTTTTT.

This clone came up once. As DNA, the CDR3 is TGTGCCAGCTCACCACCGGGCACCTCCTATGGCTACACCTTC. Its protein is CASSPPGTSYGYTF. The chain links TRBV18 to TRBJ1-2, with D unresolved. CDR1 and CDR2 (germline): KGHSH, LQKENI. The CDR3 totals 14 residues. The V gene lost 0 bases and the J gene lost 4 bases, with 9 bases spanning the gap.

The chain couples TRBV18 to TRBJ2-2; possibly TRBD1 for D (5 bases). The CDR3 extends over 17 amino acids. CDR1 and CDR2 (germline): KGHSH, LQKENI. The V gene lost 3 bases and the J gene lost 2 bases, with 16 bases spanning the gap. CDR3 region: CASSPFVQVLNTGELFF. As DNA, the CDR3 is TGTGCCAGCTCACCCTTCGTACAGGTTTTAAACACCGGGGAGCTGTTTTTT.

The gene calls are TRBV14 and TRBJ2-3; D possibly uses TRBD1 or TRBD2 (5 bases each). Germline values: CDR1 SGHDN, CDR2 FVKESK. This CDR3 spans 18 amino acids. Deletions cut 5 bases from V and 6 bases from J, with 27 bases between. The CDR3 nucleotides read TGTGCCAGCAGCGCAGTCCCCTCTACCGGGACCGTCAAGGATACGCAGTATTTT. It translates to CASSAVPSTGTVKDTQYF.

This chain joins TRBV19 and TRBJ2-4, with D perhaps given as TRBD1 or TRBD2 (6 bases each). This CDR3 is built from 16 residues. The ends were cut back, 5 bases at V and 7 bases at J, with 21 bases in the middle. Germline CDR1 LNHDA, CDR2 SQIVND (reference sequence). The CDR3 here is CASSVGWGAQWNIQYF. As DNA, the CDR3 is TGTGCCAGTAGTGTCGGTTGGGGGGCTCAATGGAACATTCAGTACTTC.